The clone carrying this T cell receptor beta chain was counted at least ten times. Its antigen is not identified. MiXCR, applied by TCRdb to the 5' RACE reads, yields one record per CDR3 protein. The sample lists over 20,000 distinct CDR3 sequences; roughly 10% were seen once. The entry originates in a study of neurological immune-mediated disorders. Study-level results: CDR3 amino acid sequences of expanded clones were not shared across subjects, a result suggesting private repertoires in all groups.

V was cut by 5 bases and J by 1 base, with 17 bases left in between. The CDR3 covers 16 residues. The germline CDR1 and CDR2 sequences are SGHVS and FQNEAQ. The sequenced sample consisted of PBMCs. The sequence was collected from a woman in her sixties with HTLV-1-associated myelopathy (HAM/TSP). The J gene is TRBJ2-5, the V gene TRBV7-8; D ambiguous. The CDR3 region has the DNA TGTGCCAGCAGCGAAGGTGTCCTTCTGGGCCAAGAGACCCAGTACTTC. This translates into CASSEGVLLGQETQYF. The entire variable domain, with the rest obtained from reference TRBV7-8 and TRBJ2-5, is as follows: GAGVSQSPRYKVAKRGQDVALRCDPISGHVSLFWYQQALGQGPEFLTYFQNEAQLDKSGLPSDRFFAERPEGSVSTLKIQRTQQEDSAVYLCASSEGVLLGQETQYFGPGTRLLVL.